This TCR beta chain appears in the sequencing data of a study of chemoradiotherapy in HPV16-positive cancers. Study results and caveats: HPV-responsive T-cell expansion during chemoradiotherapy was linked to improved recurrence-free survival in HPV16-positive patients.

Germline-derived CDR1 and CDR2 are MGHDK and SYGVNS. Trimming removed 3 bases from V and 8 bases from J, with 19 bases in between. The CDR3 spans 15 residues. Method: immunoSEQ multiplex PCR; TCRdb's copy keeps in-frame clones and lacks some. The sample lists more than 20,000 clones, approximately 86% occurring once. A remark on this clone: Its cognate antigen is unknown.

The specimen was blood, collected from a patient who underwent chemoradiotherapy. This receptor was obtained from a human donor with HPV-associated anogenital cancer. The chain joins TRBV25-1 to TRBJ1-2; D not resolved. The CDR3, as DNA: TGTGCCAGCAGTGATCTCTCATCCCCTATGGGGGGCTACACCTTC. This translates into CASSDLSSPMGGYTF.